This T cell receptor beta chain was retrieved from a study of T cells in Graves' hyperthyroidism and ophthalmopathy. V shed 3 bases and J 5 bases; nucleotides not matched to a gene: 7. The germline V gene has CDR1 SGHTA and CDR2 FQGNSA. This CDR3 has 16 amino acids. Researchers took RNA transcripts and amplified the TCR beta CDR3 regions from them. TCR CDR3 underwent first-round RT-PCR with the HTBI primer set. TCRdb reprocessed the multiplex PCR reads via MiXCR and lists one record per CDR3 protein. The profile shows 550,000 to 600,000 distinct CDR3 sequences, under 60% of them singletons. This clonotype was observed at least ten times.

The receptor comes from an adult woman with Graves' disease, either hyperthyroidism or ophthalmopathy (not recorded which). This chain joins TRBV7-2 and TRBJ2-5; 12 nucleotides agree with TRBD2. The sequenced sample was peripheral blood or thyroid tissue (not recorded which). The CDR3 coding sequence is TGTGCCAGCAGCTTCCTAGCGGGAGGGCCGAGGGAGACCCAGTACTTC. Translating gives CASSFLAGGPRETQYF.